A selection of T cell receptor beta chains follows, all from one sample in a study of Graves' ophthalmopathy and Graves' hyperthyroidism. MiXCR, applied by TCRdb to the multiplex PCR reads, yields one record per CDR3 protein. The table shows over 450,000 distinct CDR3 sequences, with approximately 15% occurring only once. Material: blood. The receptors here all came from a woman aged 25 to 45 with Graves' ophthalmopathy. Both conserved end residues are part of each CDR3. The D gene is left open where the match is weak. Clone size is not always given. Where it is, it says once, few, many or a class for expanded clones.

CDR3nt: TGTGCCAGTAGTATAGATCCGGGAGGCTATGGCTACACCTTC; CDR3aa: CASSIDPGGYGYTF; j_gene: TRBJ1-2; d_gene: NA; v_gene: TRBV19; abundance: many
CDR3nt: TGTGCCAGCAGCCAACACCCCGGGAGGCAAGAGACCCAGTACTTC; CDR3aa: CASSQHPGRQETQYF; j_gene: TRBJ2-5; d_gene: TRBD2; v_gene: TRBV11-2; abundance: many
CDR3nt: TGCGCCAGCAGCCAAGATTCTAGCGGGGACTTTTACGAGCAGTACTTC; CDR3aa: CASSQDSSGDFYEQYF; j_gene: TRBJ2-7; d_gene: TRBD2; v_gene: TRBV4-1; abundance: NA
CDR3nt: TGTGCCAGCAGTTTACTGGCAGATACCGACACCGGGGAGCTGTTTTTT; CDR3aa: CASSLLADTDTGELFF; j_gene: TRBJ2-2; d_gene: NA; v_gene: TRBV28; abundance: NA
CDR3nt: TGTGCCAGCACGGTCCGGGGAAACTCTGGAAACACCATATATTTT; CDR3aa: CASTVRGNSGNTIYF; j_gene: TRBJ1-3; d_gene: NA; v_gene: TRBV28; abundance: NA
CDR3nt: TGTGCCAGCAGCCGGACAGCCTATGGCTACACCTTC; CDR3aa: CASSRTAYGYTF; j_gene: TRBJ1-2; d_gene: NA; v_gene: TRBV28; abundance: many
CDR3nt: TGTGCCAGCAGTGGGACATACCAAGAGACCCAGTACTTC; CDR3aa: CASSGTYQETQYF; j_gene: TRBJ2-5; d_gene: NA; v_gene: TRBV27; abundance: many
CDR3nt: TGTGCCAGCAGGCCAACCGGGACAGGGAGAAATCAGCCCCAGCATTTT; CDR3aa: CASRPTGTGRNQPQHF; j_gene: TRBJ1-5; d_gene: TRBD1; v_gene: TRBV6-2/TRBV6-3; abundance: many
CDR3nt: TGTGCCTGGAGTTTCCCGACAGATCTCCCCTCCTACGAGCAGTACTTC; CDR3aa: CAWSFPTDLPSYEQYF; j_gene: TRBJ2-7; d_gene: NA; v_gene: TRBV30; abundance: many
CDR3nt: TGTGCCAGCAGTCGTGGTAACAACTATGGCTACACCTTC; CDR3aa: CASSRGNNYGYTF; j_gene: TRBJ1-2; d_gene: NA; v_gene: TRBV12-3/TRBV12-4; abundance: NA
CDR3nt: TGTGCCAGCGGGCTGACTAGCGGGAGCTCCTACGAGCAGTACTTC; CDR3aa: CASGLTSGSSYEQYF; j_gene: TRBJ2-7; d_gene: TRBD2; v_gene: TRBV6-1; abundance: many
CDR3nt: TGTGCCGGTCGGGAGACCCAGGGGAAGGAGACCCAGTACTTC; CDR3aa: CAGRETQGKETQYF; j_gene: TRBJ2-5; d_gene: NA; v_gene: TRBV6-1; abundance: NA
CDR3nt: TGTGCCACCTCCCCCCTAGCGGGAGGGTCCTACGAGCAGTACTTC; CDR3aa: CATSPLAGGSYEQYF; j_gene: TRBJ2-7; d_gene: TRBD2; v_gene: TRBV6-1; abundance: many
CDR3nt: TGTGCCAGCAGCTTTATCGGCCCACAGACCCAGTACTTC; CDR3aa: CASSFIGPQTQYF; j_gene: TRBJ2-5; d_gene: NA; v_gene: TRBV11-2; abundance: NA
CDR3nt: TGCGCCAGCAGCTTGTCCGGCGGCTATGGCTACACCTTC; CDR3aa: CASSLSGGYGYTF; j_gene: TRBJ1-2; d_gene: NA; v_gene: TRBV12-3/TRBV12-4; abundance: many
CDR3nt: TGCGCCAGCAGCCGAGCTAGCGGGGGCGAGCAGTACTTC; CDR3aa: CASSRASGGEQYF; j_gene: TRBJ2-7; d_gene: TRBD2; v_gene: TRBV4-1; abundance: many
CDR3nt: TGTGCCAGCAGTGAATGGGACTCCTACGCGTACCAAGAGACCCAGTACTTC; CDR3aa: CASSEWDSYAYQETQYF; j_gene: TRBJ2-5; d_gene: NA; v_gene: TRBV6-1; abundance: many
CDR3nt: TGCGCCAGCAGCTTGGGGTCAGGGGCTGGAAATTCACCCCTCCACTTT; CDR3aa: CASSLGSGAGNSPLHF; j_gene: TRBJ1-6; d_gene: NA; v_gene: TRBV5-1; abundance: many
CDR3nt: TGTGCCAGCGGGGGTGGGGTGAACACTGAAGCTTTCTTT; CDR3aa: CASGGGVNTEAFF; j_gene: TRBJ1-1; d_gene: NA; v_gene: TRBV9; abundance: few
CDR3nt: TGTGCCAGCAGTGAATGGGGTTGGGGTCAGCCCCAGCATTTT; CDR3aa: CASSEWGWGQPQHF; j_gene: TRBJ1-5; d_gene: NA; v_gene: TRBV6-1; abundance: many
CDR3nt: TGTGCCAGCGCGACCTATCGGGATCAGCCCCAGCATTTT; CDR3aa: CASATYRDQPQHF; j_gene: TRBJ1-5; d_gene: NA; v_gene: TRBV6-5; abundance: many
CDR3nt: TGTGCCAGTAGTAAGGGCAGGGTCGGCGCTTTCTTT; CDR3aa: CASSKGRVGAFF; j_gene: TRBJ1-1; d_gene: NA; v_gene: TRBV19; abundance: few
CDR3nt: TGTGCCAGCAGCCACCCAGGGGCAGGCAAAAACATTAAGTACTTC; CDR3aa: CASSHPGAGKNIKYF; j_gene: TRBJ2-4; d_gene: NA; v_gene: TRBV5-5; abundance: NA
CDR3nt: TGTGCCAGCAGCGTAGAAGCGGGGGAGGGAGAGACCCAGTACTTC; CDR3aa: CASSVEAGEGETQYF; j_gene: TRBJ2-5; d_gene: TRBD2; v_gene: TRBV9; abundance: many
CDR3nt: TGTGCCAGCGGTGGACACCCCGATCAGCCCCAGCATTTT; CDR3aa: CASGGHPDQPQHF; j_gene: TRBJ1-5; d_gene: NA; v_gene: TRBV12-3/TRBV12-4; abundance: many
CDR3nt: TGTGCCAGCAGTGCCGGCCGGGCTGGGGCCAACGTCCTGACTTTC; CDR3aa: CASSAGRAGANVLTF; j_gene: TRBJ2-6; d_gene: NA; v_gene: TRBV28; abundance: many
CDR3nt: TGTGCCAGCAGTCCGGGACTAGCGTCCTACGAGCAGTACTTC; CDR3aa: CASSPGLASYEQYF; j_gene: TRBJ2-7; d_gene: TRBD2; v_gene: TRBV2; abundance: many
CDR3nt: TGTGCCAGCAGTTTCGGGACAGGGAGGGGCACCGGGGAGCTGTTTTTT; CDR3aa: CASSFGTGRGTGELFF; j_gene: TRBJ2-2; d_gene: TRBD1; v_gene: TRBV12-3/TRBV12-4; abundance: many
CDR3nt: TGTGCCAGCAGCCTACGGACAGTCTACACCTTC; CDR3aa: CASSLRTVYTF; j_gene: TRBJ1-2; d_gene: NA; v_gene: TRBV5-5; abundance: many
CDR3nt: TGCGCCAGCAGCCCTATTTGGGCGGGGGAATCCTACGAGCAGTACTTC; CDR3aa: CASSPIWAGESYEQYF; j_gene: TRBJ2-7; d_gene: TRBD2; v_gene: TRBV4-1; abundance: many
CDR3nt: TGTGCCAGCAGTTTAGGGACAGGGAGCAATCAGCCCCAGCATTTT; CDR3aa: CASSLGTGSNQPQHF; j_gene: TRBJ1-5; d_gene: TRBD1; v_gene: TRBV5-1; abundance: many
CDR3nt: TGTGCCAGTAGTCCCAGGGGCAGGGACATGAGCGGGCAGTACTTC; CDR3aa: CASSPRGRDMSGQYF; j_gene: TRBJ2-7; d_gene: NA; v_gene: TRBV19; abundance: many
CDR3nt: TGTGCCAGCAAGCGACAGAACATTGGCACCGGGGAGCTGTTTTTT; CDR3aa: CASKRQNIGTGELFF; j_gene: TRBJ2-2; d_gene: NA; v_gene: TRBV6-4; abundance: many
CDR3nt: TGTGCCAGCAGTCTTCAAATTGGATCATACACCGGGGAGCTGTTTTTT; CDR3aa: CASSLQIGSYTGELFF; j_gene: TRBJ2-2; d_gene: NA; v_gene: TRBV6-2/TRBV6-3; abundance: many
CDR3nt: TGTGCCAGCAGCGAGGGGGCAGGGGTAGGCGAGCAGTACTTC; CDR3aa: CASSEGAGVGEQYF; j_gene: TRBJ2-7; d_gene: TRBD1; v_gene: TRBV7-6; abundance: many
CDR3nt: TGCAGTGCTAGACCCGGGGAGTGGGGACTTTATAATTCACCCCTCCACTTT; CDR3aa: CSARPGEWGLYNSPLHF; j_gene: TRBJ1-6; d_gene: NA; v_gene: TRBV20-1; abundance: NA
CDR3nt: TGTGCCAGTAGTCCCCGGACGGCCCTGAACACTGAAGCTTTCTTT; CDR3aa: CASSPRTALNTEAFF; j_gene: TRBJ1-1; d_gene: NA; v_gene: TRBV19; abundance: many
CDR3nt: TGTGCCTGGAGTGTACCCGACAGGCGGAACACTGAAGCTTTCTTT; CDR3aa: CAWSVPDRRNTEAFF; j_gene: TRBJ1-1; d_gene: NA; v_gene: TRBV30; abundance: many
CDR3nt: TGCGCCAGCAGCCAAGATAGCCAGGGCGCCGGGGAGCTGTTTTTT; CDR3aa: CASSQDSQGAGELFF; j_gene: TRBJ2-2; d_gene: NA; v_gene: TRBV4-1; abundance: few
CDR3nt: TGTGCCAGCAGCCATGGCCCCGGGGAGACCCAGTACTTC; CDR3aa: CASSHGPGETQYF; j_gene: TRBJ2-5; d_gene: NA; v_gene: TRBV3-1; abundance: many
CDR3nt: TGCAGTGCGGCGACAGGGGGTCAAGAGACCCAGTACTTC; CDR3aa: CSAATGGQETQYF; j_gene: TRBJ2-5; d_gene: TRBD1; v_gene: TRBV20-1; abundance: many
CDR3nt: TGTGCCAGCAGTTTATTCGCAGAGCCCATGAACACTGAAGCTTTCTTT; CDR3aa: CASSLFAEPMNTEAFF; j_gene: TRBJ1-1; d_gene: NA; v_gene: TRBV12-3/TRBV12-4; abundance: many
CDR3nt: TGTGCCAGCAGATCCTCATACAGGTCTGGGGCCAACGTCCTGACTTTC; CDR3aa: CASRSSYRSGANVLTF; j_gene: TRBJ2-6; d_gene: NA; v_gene: TRBV12-3/TRBV12-4; abundance: many
CDR3nt: TGTGCCAGCACTATAGGACTAGCGGGAGCGGCGGAGACCCAGTACTTC; CDR3aa: CASTIGLAGAAETQYF; j_gene: TRBJ2-5; d_gene: TRBD2; v_gene: TRBV12-3/TRBV12-4; abundance: NA
CDR3nt: TGCAGTGCTACGACAGGGAGGTCCAAAAACATTCAGTACTTC; CDR3aa: CSATTGRSKNIQYF; j_gene: TRBJ2-4; d_gene: NA; v_gene: TRBV20-1; abundance: many
CDR3nt: TGTGCCAGCAGCGGGACAGCCAATGGCTACACCTTC; CDR3aa: CASSGTANGYTF; j_gene: TRBJ1-2; d_gene: TRBD1; v_gene: TRBV7-9; abundance: many
CDR3nt: TGTGCCAGCTCACCCGAGGCAGACAACTATGGCTACACCTTC; CDR3aa: CASSPEADNYGYTF; j_gene: TRBJ1-2; d_gene: NA; v_gene: TRBV18; abundance: many
CDR3nt: TGTGCCAGCAGCTTAACTGGAAAGGGCGGGGAGCTGTTTTTT; CDR3aa: CASSLTGKGGELFF; j_gene: TRBJ2-2; d_gene: NA; v_gene: TRBV7-3; abundance: many
CDR3nt: TGTGCCTGGAGCCGCGCGACAGGGGTCGGTGGCTACACCTTC; CDR3aa: CAWSRATGVGGYTF; j_gene: TRBJ1-2; d_gene: TRBD1; v_gene: TRBV30; abundance: NA
CDR3nt: TGTGCCAGCAGCGCACCCCGCGGGTCCTCCTACGAGCAGTACTTC; CDR3aa: CASSAPRGSSYEQYF; j_gene: TRBJ2-7; d_gene: NA; v_gene: TRBV7-9; abundance: many
CDR3nt: TGTGCCATCAGTGACCCGGGACAGGAGAACACTGAAGCTTTCTTT; CDR3aa: CAISDPGQENTEAFF; j_gene: TRBJ1-1; d_gene: TRBD1; v_gene: TRBV10-3; abundance: many
CDR3nt: TGTGCCAGCAGTGTGTACCAGGGGGAATACGAGCAGTACTTC; CDR3aa: CASSVYQGEYEQYF; j_gene: TRBJ2-7; d_gene: TRBD1; v_gene: TRBV2; abundance: many